The rows below give T cell receptor beta chains drawn from one sample of a study of cytomegalovirus exposure and HLA in healthy donors. The protocol was immunoSEQ multiplex PCR, while the TCRdb copy is restricted to in-frame clones and leaves out a portion. The sample contains about 67,000 clones, roughly 78% of which appear only once. The source material was PBMCs. Every receptor here comes from a woman under 40 in good health and CMV-seronegative. The CDR3 runs from the conserved cysteine through the conserved F or W. Each record gives: D gene, J gene, clone size, V gene, CDR3 protein, CDR3 DNA. The D gene is left open where the match is weak. A clone size is listed for some rows: how often the clone was seen (once, few, many), or a class if it is expanded.

d_call: TRBD2; j_call: TRBJ2-7; clone_size: .; v_call: TRBV6-5; cdr3_aa: CASTAGLATNEQYF; cdr3_nt: TGTGCCAGCACCGCGGGACTAGCGACCAACGAGCAGTACTTC
d_call: .; j_call: TRBJ2-1; clone_size: .; v_call: TRBV5-8; cdr3_aa: CASSFSLITQGFSLFF; cdr3_nt: TGTGCCAGCAGCTTTTCCCTCATCACACAGGGCTTCAGTCTGTTCTTC
d_call: .; j_call: TRBJ1-1; clone_size: .; v_call: TRBV7-6; cdr3_aa: CASSATVATEAFF; cdr3_nt: TGTGCCAGCAGCGCGACTGTGGCCACTGAAGCTTTCTTT
d_call: TRBD1; j_call: TRBJ1-1; clone_size: .; v_call: TRBV2; cdr3_aa: CASSPRQGPNTEAFF; cdr3_nt: TGTGCCAGCAGTCCGAGACAGGGGCCTAACACTGAAGCTTTCTTT
d_call: TRBD2; j_call: TRBJ2-7; clone_size: .; v_call: TRBV7-2; cdr3_aa: CASSLEASGGREQYF; cdr3_nt: TGTGCCAGCAGCTTAGAAGCTAGCGGGGGAAGGGAGCAGTACTTC
d_call: TRBD2; j_call: TRBJ2-7; clone_size: .; v_call: TRBV28; cdr3_aa: CASSPGTRRPYEQYF; cdr3_nt: TGTGCCAGCAGCCCAGGGACTAGAAGGCCCTACGAGCAGTACTTC
d_call: .; j_call: TRBJ2-1; clone_size: once; v_call: TRBV6-5; cdr3_aa: CASSYSGGYNEQFF; cdr3_nt: TGTGCCAGCAGTTACTCTGGCGGATACAATGAGCAGTTCTTC
d_call: .; j_call: TRBJ2-5; clone_size: .; v_call: TRBV18; cdr3_aa: CASSPGLQETQYF; cdr3_nt: TGTGCCAGCTCACCGGGCCTTCAAGAGACCCAGTACTTC
d_call: .; j_call: TRBJ2-6; clone_size: once; v_call: TRBV7-9; cdr3_aa: CASRADNLHVLTF; cdr3_nt: TGTGCCAGCAGGGCGGACAACCTCCACGTCCTGACTTTC
d_call: TRBD2; j_call: TRBJ2-5; clone_size: .; v_call: TRBV29-1; cdr3_aa: CSARFSGSHMETQYF; cdr3_nt: TGCAGCGCCCGATTTAGCGGGAGTCATATGGAGACCCAGTACTTC
d_call: .; j_call: TRBJ1-5; clone_size: .; v_call: TRBV19; cdr3_aa: CASTPGNQPQHF; cdr3_nt: TGTGCCAGTACCCCTGGCAATCAGCCCCAGCATTTT
d_call: TRBD2; j_call: TRBJ2-5; clone_size: .; v_call: TRBV7-9; cdr3_aa: CASRPAGPLETQYF; cdr3_nt: TGTGCCAGCAGACCAGCGGGACCCCTAGAGACCCAGTACTTC
d_call: .; j_call: TRBJ2-5; clone_size: .; v_call: TRBV6-5; cdr3_aa: CASSPNGMRQETQYF; cdr3_nt: TGTGCCAGCAGTCCCAACGGTATGCGCCAAGAGACCCAGTACTTC
d_call: .; j_call: TRBJ2-2; clone_size: once; v_call: TRBV6-1; cdr3_aa: CASSEEYTGELFF; cdr3_nt: TGTGCCAGCAGTGAGGAGTACACCGGGGAGCTGTTTTTT
d_call: TRBD1; j_call: TRBJ2-1; clone_size: .; v_call: TRBV6-5; cdr3_aa: CASRPDRGLNEQFF; cdr3_nt: TGTGCCAGCAGGCCTGACAGGGGGCTTAATGAGCAGTTCTTC
d_call: .; j_call: TRBJ2-3; clone_size: .; v_call: TRBV4-3; cdr3_aa: CASSQTNRVEVDTQYF; cdr3_nt: TGCGCCAGCAGCCAAACCAACAGGGTGGAAGTAGATACGCAGTATTTT
d_call: TRBD1; j_call: TRBJ1-1; clone_size: .; v_call: TRBV6-5; cdr3_aa: CASRMDRRIGTEAFF; cdr3_nt: TGTGCCAGCAGGATGGACAGGAGGATTGGTACTGAAGCTTTCTTT
d_call: TRBD1; j_call: TRBJ2-3; clone_size: .; v_call: TRBV7-2; cdr3_aa: CASRWTGSTDTQYF; cdr3_nt: TGTGCCAGCAGGTGGACAGGGAGCACAGATACGCAGTATTTT
d_call: .; j_call: TRBJ1-1; clone_size: few; v_call: TRBV13; cdr3_aa: CASSWRGSVNTEAFF; cdr3_nt: TGTGCCAGCAGCTGGAGAGGGTCGGTGAACACTGAAGCTTTCTTT
d_call: TRBD1; j_call: TRBJ1-1; clone_size: .; v_call: TRBV29-1; cdr3_aa: CSVSDRANTEAFF; cdr3_nt: TGCAGCGTCTCGGACAGGGCGAACACTGAAGCTTTCTTT
d_call: TRBD2; j_call: TRBJ2-3; clone_size: .; v_call: TRBV6-4; cdr3_aa: CASSDSGGTSGGTDTQYF; cdr3_nt: TGTGCCAGCAGTGACTCCGGGGGGACTAGCGGGGGCACAGATACGCAGTATTTT
d_call: TRBD1; j_call: TRBJ2-7; clone_size: .; v_call: TRBV6-5; cdr3_aa: CASSPRGQGGYEQYF; cdr3_nt: TGTGCCAGCAGCCCCAGGGGGCAGGGAGGTTACGAGCAGTACTTC
d_call: TRBD1; j_call: TRBJ2-7; clone_size: .; v_call: TRBV2; cdr3_aa: CASSEGQVGPYEQYF; cdr3_nt: TGTGCCAGCAGCGAAGGACAGGTTGGGCCCTACGAGCAGTACTTC
d_call: TRBD1; j_call: TRBJ1-3; clone_size: .; v_call: TRBV2; cdr3_aa: CASSGGQGNSGNTIYF; cdr3_nt: TGTGCCAGCAGCGGGGGACAGGGCAACTCTGGAAACACCATATATTTT
d_call: .; j_call: TRBJ1-1; clone_size: .; v_call: TRBV6-5; cdr3_aa: CASWYSPNTEAFF; cdr3_nt: TGTGCCAGCTGGTACAGCCCGAACACTGAAGCTTTCTTT
d_call: TRBD2; j_call: TRBJ2-7; clone_size: .; v_call: TRBV6-1; cdr3_aa: CASSDIAGGPHEQYF; cdr3_nt: TGTGCCAGCAGTGACATAGCGGGGGGGCCCCACGAGCAGTACTTC
d_call: TRBD1; j_call: TRBJ1-5; clone_size: .; v_call: TRBV2; cdr3_aa: CASVIDRAGQPQHF; cdr3_nt: TGTGCCAGCGTTATCGACAGGGCTGGGCAGCCCCAGCATTTT
d_call: .; j_call: TRBJ1-5; clone_size: .; v_call: TRBV15; cdr3_aa: CATSFRDRQPQHF; cdr3_nt: TGTGCCACCAGCTTCCGAGACAGACAGCCCCAGCATTTT
d_call: TRBD2; j_call: TRBJ2-3; clone_size: .; v_call: TRBV2; cdr3_aa: CASSGAAGVVSSTDTQYF; cdr3_nt: TGTGCCAGCAGTGGAGCAGCGGGGGTCGTTTCTAGCACAGATACGCAGTATTTT
d_call: .; j_call: TRBJ1-1; clone_size: .; v_call: TRBV28; cdr3_aa: CASSLALREAFF; cdr3_nt: TGTGCCAGCAGTTTAGCGCTCCGTGAAGCTTTCTTT
d_call: TRBD1; j_call: TRBJ2-7; clone_size: .; v_call: TRBV16; cdr3_aa: CASSQSDRGTYEQYF; cdr3_nt: TGTGCCAGCAGCCAATCGGACAGGGGAACCTACGAGCAGTACTTC
d_call: TRBD2; j_call: TRBJ2-7; clone_size: .; v_call: TRBV5-1; cdr3_aa: CASSWSGGPYEQYF; cdr3_nt: TGCGCCAGCAGCTGGAGCGGGGGGCCCTACGAGCAGTACTTC
d_call: TRBD1; j_call: TRBJ2-5; clone_size: .; v_call: TRBV28; cdr3_aa: CASTRPGTVQETQYF; cdr3_nt: TGTGCCAGCACCCGACCCGGGACAGTACAAGAGACCCAGTACTTC
d_call: .; j_call: TRBJ2-7; clone_size: .; v_call: TRBV9; cdr3_aa: CASNPTGSRYEQYF; cdr3_nt: TGTGCCAGCAACCCAACAGGGTCGAGGTACGAGCAGTACTTC
d_call: .; j_call: TRBJ2-2; clone_size: once; v_call: TRBV25-1; cdr3_aa: CASSERVFGTGELFF; cdr3_nt: TGTGCCAGCAGCGAACGGGTTTTTGGCACCGGGGAGCTGTTTTTT
d_call: TRBD2; j_call: TRBJ2-7; clone_size: .; v_call: TRBV2; cdr3_aa: CASSLPRDYRTTYEQYF; cdr3_nt: TGTGCCAGCAGCCTACCCCGGGACTACCGAACCACCTACGAGCAGTACTTC
d_call: TRBD1; j_call: TRBJ1-6; clone_size: .; v_call: TRBV6-1; cdr3_aa: CASRGLTGGGSPLHF; cdr3_nt: TGTGCCAGCAGGGGCTTGACAGGGGGCGGTTCACCCCTCCACTTT
d_call: .; j_call: TRBJ1-1; clone_size: .; v_call: TRBV10-1; cdr3_aa: CASSGGDKNTEAFF; cdr3_nt: TGCGCCAGCAGTGGAGGGGACAAGAACACTGAAGCTTTCTTT
d_call: TRBD2; j_call: TRBJ2-2; clone_size: .; v_call: TRBV4-1; cdr3_aa: CASSQSAGGLTGELFF; cdr3_nt: TGCGCCAGCAGCCAATCAGCGGGGGGGCTCACCGGGGAGCTGTTTTTT
d_call: TRBD1; j_call: TRBJ2-1; clone_size: .; v_call: TRBV10-3; cdr3_aa: CAIREGLTGGEQFF; cdr3_nt: TGTGCCATCAGAGAAGGACTGACAGGGGGTGAGCAGTTCTTC
d_call: TRBD1; j_call: TRBJ1-1; clone_size: .; v_call: TRBV4-1; cdr3_aa: CASSQDRGTAPNTEAFF; cdr3_nt: TGCGCCAGCAGCCAAGATAGGGGGACAGCACCGAACACTGAAGCTTTCTTT
d_call: .; j_call: TRBJ2-3; clone_size: .; v_call: TRBV6-1; cdr3_aa: CASRPRGGAPDTQYF; cdr3_nt: TGTGCCAGCAGACCAAGGGGGGGGGCACCAGATACGCAGTATTTT
d_call: .; j_call: TRBJ1-1; clone_size: .; v_call: TRBV5-4; cdr3_aa: CASSLVGGSEAFF; cdr3_nt: TGTGCCAGCAGCTTGGTTGGGGGGTCTGAAGCTTTCTTT
d_call: .; j_call: TRBJ1-2; clone_size: .; v_call: TRBV6-5; cdr3_aa: CASSSDADSDYGYTF; cdr3_nt: TGTGCCAGCAGTTCCGATGCCGACAGTGACTATGGCTACACCTTC
d_call: .; j_call: TRBJ2-3; clone_size: .; v_call: TRBV6-5; cdr3_aa: CASRRGSTDTQYF; cdr3_nt: TGTGCCAGCAGACGGGGAAGCACAGATACGCAGTATTTT